Shown below are 18 T cell receptor beta chains from a single sample sequenced in a study of memory CD4+ T cells and cytomegalovirus serostatus (dated by TCRdb to the late 2010s). Single viable CD3+CD4+CD8-CD45RO+ cells were sorted as memory CD4+ T cells on a FACSAria II. Library preparation used the immunoSEQ multiplex PCR assay. As stored in TCRdb, this immuneACCESS dataset retains in-frame rearrangements with V and J assigned. A fraction of the clones does not appear; measured against another copy, unresolved V genes explain less than half of the discrepancy, and the remainder lacks a known reason. Within this sample are tens of thousands of clones, with over 65% of them counted one time only. Jointly, the top ten make up 2.6% of the sample. The specimen was memory CD4+ T cells from blood. These TCRs come from an adult in good health and CMV-seropositive.

This sequence joins TRBV27 and TRBJ1-3; the match to TRBD1 covers 8 bases. V dropped 3 bases and J dropped 13; count of bases not matched to a gene: 8. This CDR3 is built from 13 residues. Looked up from germline, CDR1 is MNHEY and CDR2 is SMNVEV (reference sequence). CDR3 DNA: TGTGCCAGCAGTTTTTCGTTTGGGACAGGTATATATTTT. Its protein product is CASSFSFGTGIYF.

This clone was detected only a few times. This chain joins TRBV19 and TRBJ1-2; D remains unclear. In germline, CDR1 is LNHDA, CDR2 SQIVND (reference sequence). The CDR3 length is 13 residues. V was clipped by 3 bases and J by 3 bases, with 8 bases between them. CDR3 sequence reads: CASSILVDYGYTF. DNA of the CDR3: TGTGCCAGTAGTATCCTAGTGGACTATGGCTACACCTTC.

CDR3 sequence: CSVSEGAKNIQYF. The CDR3 DNA is TGCAGCGTTTCGGAGGGGGCCAAAAACATTCAGTACTTC. The chain recombines TRBV29-1 with TRBJ2-4, with a weak D call TRBD2 (6 bases). V gave up 5 bases and J gave up 1 base, with 9 bases separating them. CDR3 length: 13 residues. Germline V gene sequence: CDR1 SQVTM, CDR2 ANQGSEA. Full variable domain (missing parts from reference TRBV29-1 and TRBJ2-4): SAVISQKPSRDICQRGTSLTIQCQVDSQVTMMFWYRQQPGQSLTLIATANQGSEATYESGFVIDKFPISRPNLTFSTLTVSNMSPEDSSIYLCSVSEGAKNIQYFGAGTRLSVL.

The chain links TRBV10-2 to TRBJ1-2; 7 bases fit TRBD1. V lost 6 bases to trimming and J lost 3 bases; unmatched junction nucleotides: 4. Per the germline V gene, CDR1 is WSHSY and CDR2 is SAAADI. The CDR3 sequence is 13 residues long. The CDR3 region is CASSHRGDYGYTF. For the CDR3, the DNA is TGCGCCAGCAGCCACAGGGGCGACTATGGCTACACCTTC.

The chain has TRBV2 and TRBJ2-7, with D perhaps TRBD2 (5 bases). V was trimmed by 2 bases and J by 2 bases, leaving 13 bases between them. The CDR3 is made up of 15 amino acids. Germline-derived CDR1 and CDR2 are SNHLY and FYNNEI. The CDR3 protein is CASSESLGRTYEQYV. The CDR3 DNA follows: TGTGCCAGCAGTGAATCGTTGGGGAGAACCTACGAGCAGTACGTC.

On this clone: One junction end disagrees with the germline gene, perhaps due to a read error. The genes are TRBV6-6 and TRBJ2-5, with TRBD1 matching over 8 bases. CDR1 is MNHNY and CDR2 is SVGAGI in the germline V gene (reference sequence). The CDR3 has 13 amino acids. CDR3 residues: CAGRQGIYETQYF. CDR3 in DNA: TGTGCCGGCAGACAGGGGATTTACGAGACCCAGTACTTC.

V usage is TRBV27 and J usage is TRBJ2-6, with a weak D call TRBD2 (5 bases). The germline gives CDR1 MNHEY, CDR2 SMNVEV (reference sequence). CDR3 length: 16 amino acids. V was trimmed by 7 bases and J by 2 bases, leaving 15 bases between them. CDR3 sequence reads: CASKTTTSAGANVLTF. The CDR3 DNA reads as TGTGCCAGCAAGACTACAACCTCAGCTGGGGCCAACGTCCTGACTTTC.

CDR3 sequence: CASSGGQYEQYF. CDR3 bases: TGTGCCAGCAGTGGGGGACAGTACGAGCAGTACTTC. The chain carries TRBV2 and TRBJ2-7, with 7 nucleotides matching TRBD1. CDR3 length: 12 residues. V lost 4 bases to trimming and J lost 4 bases; unmatched junction nucleotides: 1. Germline V gene lookup returns CDR1 SNHLY and CDR2 FYNNEI.

Many counts were recorded for this clone. V gene TRBV6-5 combines with J gene TRBJ1-1; no clear D gene. Trimming removed 0 bases at V and 1 base at J, with 9 bases between. The CDR3 extends over 15 amino acids. The V gene's germline CDR1 is MNHEY and CDR2 SVGAGI. Here the CDR3 DNA reads TGTGCCAGCAGTTACTCGACCCGCGGGAACACTGAAGCTTTCTTT. It codes for CASSYSTRGNTEAFF.

The V call is TRBV7-2, the J call TRBJ2-7; 14 bases fit TRBD2. V gave up 5 bases and J gave up 12 bases; unmatched junction bases: 6. CDR1 and CDR2 from the germline V gene are SGHTA and FQGNSA. This CDR3 is 13 amino acids long. The CDR3: CASSPGTSGSPYF. CDR3 DNA: TGTGCCAGCAGCCCTGGGACTAGCGGGAGTCCGTACTTC.

The chain employs TRBV4-2 and TRBJ1-3; D gene unclear. CDR3 length: 15 residues. Germline V gene lookup returns CDR1 LGHNA and CDR2 YNFKEQ. V lost 0 bases and J 2 bases, leaving 8 bases between the germline ends. This CDR3 is CASSQDQTTGNTIYF. CDR3 in DNA: TGTGCCAGCAGCCAAGATCAGACAACTGGAAACACCATATATTTT.

The V gene is TRBV7-2, the J gene TRBJ2-5; possible D gene TRBD2, 6 bases. The V and J ends lost 3 bases and 5 bases respectively, with 13 bases between them. This CDR3 region has 14 residues. Germline V lookup: CDR1 SGHTA, CDR2 FQGNSA. CDR3 in DNA: TGTGCCAGCAGCTTGGGGCGGGGTATGGAGACCCAGTACTTC. Residues: CASSLGRGMETQYF.

The chain employs TRBV2 and TRBJ2-5; 11 bases fit TRBD2. The germline V gene encodes CDR1 SNHLY and CDR2 FYNNEI. Trimming cost V 4 bases and J 5 bases; bases outside gene matches: 6. This CDR3 is 15 amino acids long. CDR3 nucleotides: TGTGCCAGCAGTGTCCGACTAGCGGGGTTCGAGACCCAGTACTTC. The encoded protein is CASSVRLAGFETQYF.

This CDR3 is CASQQGFNQPQHF. The DNA of the CDR3 is TGTGCCAGTCAACAGGGATTCAATCAGCCCCAGCATTTT. V is TRBV14 and J is TRBJ1-5; D is perhaps TRBD1 (6 bases). This CDR3 region has 13 residues. The germline V gene encodes CDR1 SGHDN and CDR2 FVKESK. V lost 9 bases and J 3 bases, leaving 12 bases between the germline ends.

J is TRBJ2-1 and V is TRBV7-7; no definite D call. Germline V gene data show CDR1 as SSHAT and CDR2 as FNYEAQ (reference sequence). The V end lost 5 bases, the J end lost 4 bases, and 9 bases lay between the germline ends. The CDR3 sequence is 13 residues long. This chain's CDR3 is CASSVAGYNEQFF. The CDR3 DNA reads TGTGCCAGCAGCGTGGCAGGATACAATGAGCAGTTCTTC.

The chain uses TRBV7-9 and TRBJ1-1; D may be TRBD1 (5 bases). Germline values: CDR1 SEHNR, CDR2 FQNEAQ (reference sequence). The CDR3 spans 15 residues. V was pared by 5 bases and J by 0 bases, with 13 bases between. Written as DNA, the CDR3 is TGTGCCAGCAGCGAGTACACAGGAATGAACACTGAAGCTTTCTTT. Translated, it gives CASSEYTGMNTEAFF. The full variable domain, rest sourced from reference TRBV7-9 and TRBJ1-1, is DTGVSQNPRHKITKRGQNVTFRCDPISEHNRLYWYRQTLGQGPEFLTYFQNEAQLEKSRLLSDRFSAERPKGSFSTLEIQRTEQGDSAMYLCASSEYTGMNTEAFFGQGTRLTVV.

The chain uses TRBV7-2 and TRBJ2-7, with no clear D. Looked up from germline, CDR1 is SGHTA and CDR2 is FQGNSA. The CDR3 is 10 amino acids. V was shortened by 4 bases and J by 2 bases, with 0 bases between the two germline ends. CDR3 region: CASSSYEQYV. CDR3 sequence (DNA): TGTGCCAGCAGCTCCTACGAGCAGTACGTC.

This clone is a singleton in its sample. The chain couples TRBV5-6 to TRBJ2-3; 10 bases fit TRBD2. Germline V gene sequence: CDR1 SGHDT, CDR2 YYEEEE. The ends lost 7 bases at V and 0 bases at J; junction bases unmatched: 5. The CDR3 runs to 15 residues. The CDR3 is CASFLAGASTDTQYF. In DNA, the CDR3 is TGTGCCAGCTTCCTAGCGGGAGCGAGCACAGATACGCAGTATTTT.